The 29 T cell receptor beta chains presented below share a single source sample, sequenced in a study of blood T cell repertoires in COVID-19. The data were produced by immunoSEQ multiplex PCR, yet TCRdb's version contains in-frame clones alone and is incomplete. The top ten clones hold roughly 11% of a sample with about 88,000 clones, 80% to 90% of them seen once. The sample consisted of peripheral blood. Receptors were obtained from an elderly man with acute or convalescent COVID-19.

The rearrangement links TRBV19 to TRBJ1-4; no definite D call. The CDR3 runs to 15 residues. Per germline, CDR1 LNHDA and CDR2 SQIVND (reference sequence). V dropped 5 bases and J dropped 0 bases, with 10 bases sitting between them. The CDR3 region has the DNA TGTGCCAGTAGTCCCTACGCTGCAACTAATGAAAAACTGTTTTTT. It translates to CASSPYAATNEKLFF. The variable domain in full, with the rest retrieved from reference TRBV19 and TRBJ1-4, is DGGITQSPKYLFRKEGQNVTLSCEQNLNHDAMYWYRQDPGQGLRLIYYSQIVNDFQKGDIAEGYSVSREKKESFPLTVTSAQKNPTAFYLCASSPYAATNEKLFFGSGTQLSVL.

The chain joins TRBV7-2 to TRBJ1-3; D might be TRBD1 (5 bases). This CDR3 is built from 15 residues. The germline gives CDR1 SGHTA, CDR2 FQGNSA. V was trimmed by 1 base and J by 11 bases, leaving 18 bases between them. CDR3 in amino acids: CASSLGWERGASIYF. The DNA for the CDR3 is TGTGCCAGCAGCTTAGGGTGGGAAAGGGGCGCGTCCATATATTTT.

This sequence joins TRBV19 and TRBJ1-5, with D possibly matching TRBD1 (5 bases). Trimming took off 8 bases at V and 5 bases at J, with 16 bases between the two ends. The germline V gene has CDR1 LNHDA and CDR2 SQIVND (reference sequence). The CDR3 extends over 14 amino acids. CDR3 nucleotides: TGTGCCAGTGGTCCGGGACTCCTCTATCAGCCCCAGCATTTT. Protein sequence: CASGPGLLYQPQHF.

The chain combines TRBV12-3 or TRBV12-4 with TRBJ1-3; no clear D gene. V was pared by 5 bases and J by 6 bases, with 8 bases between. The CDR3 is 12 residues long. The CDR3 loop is CASSPRENTIYF. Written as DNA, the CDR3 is TGTGCCAGCAGTCCCCGCGAAAACACCATATATTTT.

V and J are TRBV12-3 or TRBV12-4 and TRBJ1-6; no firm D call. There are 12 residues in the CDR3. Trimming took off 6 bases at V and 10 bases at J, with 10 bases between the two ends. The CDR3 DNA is TGTGCCAGCAGGGATGGAGGCTCACCCCTCCACTTT. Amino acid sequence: CASRDGGSPLHF.

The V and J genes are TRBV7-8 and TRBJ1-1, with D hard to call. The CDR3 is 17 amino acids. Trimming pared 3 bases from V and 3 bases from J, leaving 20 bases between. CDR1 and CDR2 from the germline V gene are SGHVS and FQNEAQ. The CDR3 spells CASSFHLGQNGDTEAFF. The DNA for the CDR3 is TGTGCCAGCAGCTTCCACCTCGGGCAGAACGGGGACACTGAAGCTTTCTTT.

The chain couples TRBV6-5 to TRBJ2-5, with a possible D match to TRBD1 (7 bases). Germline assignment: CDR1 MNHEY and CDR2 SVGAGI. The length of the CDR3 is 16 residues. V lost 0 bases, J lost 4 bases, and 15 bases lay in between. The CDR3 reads CASSYSGAGGIETQYF. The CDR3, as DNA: TGTGCCAGCAGTTACTCGGGCGCAGGGGGGATAGAGACCCAGTACTTC.

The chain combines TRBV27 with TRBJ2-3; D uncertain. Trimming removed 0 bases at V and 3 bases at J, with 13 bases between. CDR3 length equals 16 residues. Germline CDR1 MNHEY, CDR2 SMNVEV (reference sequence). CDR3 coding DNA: TGTGCCAGCAGTTTATCGCGGCCCCCGCGGACAGATACGCAGTATTTT. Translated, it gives CASSLSRPPRTDTQYF.

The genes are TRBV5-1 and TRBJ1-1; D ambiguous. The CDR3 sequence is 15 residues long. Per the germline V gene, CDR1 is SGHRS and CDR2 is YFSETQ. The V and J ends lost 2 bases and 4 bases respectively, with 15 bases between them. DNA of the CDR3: TGCGCCAGCAGCTTTGCGGGCTCGGTGGGCACTGAAGCTTTCTTT. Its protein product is CASSFAGSVGTEAFF.

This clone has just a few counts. The CDR3 is CASSLETSSTGELFF. The DNA for the CDR3 is TGCGCCAGCAGCTTGGAAACTAGCAGTACCGGGGAGCTGTTTTTT. The chain couples TRBV5-1 to TRBJ2-2, with a possible D match to TRBD2 (6 bases). The CDR3 length is 15 residues. Germline assignment: CDR1 SGHRS and CDR2 YFSETQ. The germline V and J ends were trimmed by 0 bases and 5 bases, with 11 bases remaining between them.

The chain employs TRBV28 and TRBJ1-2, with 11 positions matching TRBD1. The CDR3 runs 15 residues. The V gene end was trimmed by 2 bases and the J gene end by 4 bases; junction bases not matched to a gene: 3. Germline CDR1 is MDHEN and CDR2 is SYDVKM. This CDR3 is CASSLRDRGGYGYTF. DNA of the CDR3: TGTGCCAGCAGTTTACGGGACAGGGGGGGCTATGGCTACACCTTC.

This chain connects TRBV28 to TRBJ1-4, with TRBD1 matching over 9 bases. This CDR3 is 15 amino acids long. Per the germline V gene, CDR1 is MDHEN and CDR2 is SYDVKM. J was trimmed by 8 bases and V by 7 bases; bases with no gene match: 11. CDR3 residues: CASTPSQDRGEKLFF. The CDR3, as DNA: TGTGCCAGCACCCCTAGTCAGGACAGGGGAGAAAAACTGTTTTTT.

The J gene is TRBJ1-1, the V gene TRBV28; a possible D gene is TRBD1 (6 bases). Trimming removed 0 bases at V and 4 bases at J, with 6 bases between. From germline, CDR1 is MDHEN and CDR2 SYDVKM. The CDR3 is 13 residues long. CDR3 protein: CASSLWGATEAFF. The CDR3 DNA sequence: TGTGCCAGCAGTTTATGGGGGGCCACTGAAGCTTTCTTT.

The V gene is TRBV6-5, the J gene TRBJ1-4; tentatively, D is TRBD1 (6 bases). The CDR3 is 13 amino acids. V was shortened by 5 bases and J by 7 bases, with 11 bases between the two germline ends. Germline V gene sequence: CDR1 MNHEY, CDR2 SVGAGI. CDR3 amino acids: CASSRQASEKLFF. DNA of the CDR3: TGTGCCAGCAGTCGACAGGCAAGTGAAAAACTGTTTTTT.

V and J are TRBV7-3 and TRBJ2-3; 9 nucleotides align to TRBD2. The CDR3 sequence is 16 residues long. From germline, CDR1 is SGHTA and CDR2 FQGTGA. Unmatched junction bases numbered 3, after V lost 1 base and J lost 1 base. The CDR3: CASSLSSGRGTDTQYF. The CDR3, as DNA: TGTGCCAGCAGCTTAAGTAGCGGGAGAGGCACAGATACGCAGTATTTT.

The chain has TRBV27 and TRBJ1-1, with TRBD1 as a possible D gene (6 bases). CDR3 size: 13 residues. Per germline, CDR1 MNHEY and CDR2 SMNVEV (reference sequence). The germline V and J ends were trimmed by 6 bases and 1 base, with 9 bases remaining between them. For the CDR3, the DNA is TGTGCCAGCAGCCTCAGGGGGAACACTGAAGCTTTCTTT. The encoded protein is CASSLRGNTEAFF.

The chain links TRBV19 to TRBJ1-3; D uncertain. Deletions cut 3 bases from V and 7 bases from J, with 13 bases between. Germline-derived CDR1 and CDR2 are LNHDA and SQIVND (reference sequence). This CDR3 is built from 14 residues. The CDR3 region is CASSIPGRMNTIYF. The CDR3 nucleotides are TGTGCCAGTAGTATTCCTGGGAGGATGAACACCATATATTTT.

CDR3 in amino acids: CASTLTTRGREAFF. The CDR3, as DNA: TGTGCCAGCACCCTGACAACCAGGGGGCGGGAAGCTTTCTTT. The genes are TRBV6-6 and TRBJ1-1, with 8 bases fitting TRBD1. J was trimmed by 8 bases and V by 7 bases; bases with no gene match: 12. The CDR3 is 14 amino acids. Looked up from germline, CDR1 is MNHNY and CDR2 is SVGAGI (reference sequence).

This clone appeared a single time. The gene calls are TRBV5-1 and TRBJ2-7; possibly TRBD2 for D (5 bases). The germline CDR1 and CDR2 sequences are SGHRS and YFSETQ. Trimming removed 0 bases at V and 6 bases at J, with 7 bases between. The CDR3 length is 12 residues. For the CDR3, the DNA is TGCGCCAGCAGCTTGGTCGGGGTCGAGCAGTACTTC. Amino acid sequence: CASSLVGVEQYF.

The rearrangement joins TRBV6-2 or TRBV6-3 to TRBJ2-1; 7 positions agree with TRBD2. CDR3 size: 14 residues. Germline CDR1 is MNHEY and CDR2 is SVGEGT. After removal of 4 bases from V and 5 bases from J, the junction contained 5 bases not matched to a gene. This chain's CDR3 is CASSWGGGNNEQFF. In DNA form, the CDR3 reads TGTGCCAGCAGTTGGGGCGGGGGAAACAATGAGCAGTTCTTC.

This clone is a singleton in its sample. CDR3 sequence: CASSQGQNTYEQYF. CDR3 DNA sequence: TGCGCCAGCAGCCAAGGACAGAACACCTACGAGCAGTACTTC. V is TRBV4-1 and J is TRBJ2-7; D may be TRBD1 (5 bases). The CDR3 consists of 14 residues. Trimming left V 1 base short and J 2 bases short, with 9 bases between. Germline lookup yields CDR1 MGHRA and CDR2 YSYEKL.

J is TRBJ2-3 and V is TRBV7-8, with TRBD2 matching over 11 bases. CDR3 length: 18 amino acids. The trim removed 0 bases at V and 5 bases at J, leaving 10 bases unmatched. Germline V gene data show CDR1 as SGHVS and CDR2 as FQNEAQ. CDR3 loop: CASSLAALAGGLRDTQYF. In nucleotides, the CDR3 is TGTGCCAGCAGCTTAGCCGCCCTAGCGGGGGGCTTGAGAGATACGCAGTATTTT.

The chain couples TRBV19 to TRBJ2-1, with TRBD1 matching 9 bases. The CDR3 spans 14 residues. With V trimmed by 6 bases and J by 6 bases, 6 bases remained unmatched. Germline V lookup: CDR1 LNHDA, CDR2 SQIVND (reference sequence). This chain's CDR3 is CASRKPGQGNEQFF. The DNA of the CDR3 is TGTGCCAGTAGAAAACCGGGACAGGGCAATGAGCAGTTCTTC.

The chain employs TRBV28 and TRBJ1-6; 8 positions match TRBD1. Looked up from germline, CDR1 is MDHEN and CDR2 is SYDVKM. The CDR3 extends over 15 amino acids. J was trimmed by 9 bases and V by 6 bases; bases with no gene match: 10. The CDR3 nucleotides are TGTGCCAGCAGCCCAACGGACAGGGCCGGTTCACCCCTCCACTTT. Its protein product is CASSPTDRAGSPLHF.

The CDR3: CASIRGRGLSAEAFF. The CDR3 DNA reads TGTGCCAGCATCCGGGGTCGGGGGTTGTCGGCTGAAGCTTTCTTT. This rearrangement joins TRBV6-5 to TRBJ1-1; D possibly corresponds to TRBD1 (5 bases). The V and J ends lost 7 bases and 6 bases respectively, with 21 bases between them. The CDR3 length is 15 residues. The germline V gene has CDR1 MNHEY and CDR2 SVGAGI.

CDR3: CASSGSGTGGEEQYF. The CDR3 DNA sequence: TGTGCCAGCAGTGGCTCCGGGACAGGGGGCGAAGAGCAGTACTTC. The chain joins TRBV6-6 to TRBJ2-7; 12 bases are shared with TRBD1. The V segment lost 5 bases and the J segment 7 bases; nucleotides outside the gene matches: 9. The germline gives CDR1 MNHNY, CDR2 SVGAGI (reference sequence). The CDR3 is made up of 15 amino acids.

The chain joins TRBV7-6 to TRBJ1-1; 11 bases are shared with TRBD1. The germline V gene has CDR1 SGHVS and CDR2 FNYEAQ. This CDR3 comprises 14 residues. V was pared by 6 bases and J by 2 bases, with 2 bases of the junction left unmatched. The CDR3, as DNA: TGTGCCAGCAGTGGACAGGGGGCCAACACTGAAGCTTTCTTT. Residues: CASSGQGANTEAFF.

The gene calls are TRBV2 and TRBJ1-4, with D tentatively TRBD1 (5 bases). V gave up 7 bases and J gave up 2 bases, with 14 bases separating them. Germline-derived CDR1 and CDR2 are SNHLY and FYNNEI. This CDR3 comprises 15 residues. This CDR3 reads CASMQGFSTNEKLFF. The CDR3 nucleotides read TGTGCCAGCATGCAGGGTTTTAGCACTAATGAAAAACTGTTTTTT.

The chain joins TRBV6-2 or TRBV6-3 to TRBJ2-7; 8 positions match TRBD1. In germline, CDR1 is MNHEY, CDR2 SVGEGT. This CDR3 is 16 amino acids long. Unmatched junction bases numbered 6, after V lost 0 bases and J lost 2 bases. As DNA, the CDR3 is TGTGCCAGCAGTTACTCGATGACAGGGGATCCCTACGAGCAGTACTTC. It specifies CASSYSMTGDPYEQYF.